The source of this T cell receptor (beta chain) is a study of T cell responses to AZD1222 COVID-19 vaccine. Study-wide points: Among AZD1222 vaccinees, only 5 or 6 were seropositive at baseline.

The CDR3 runs 15 residues. Trimming stripped 3 bases from V and 5 bases from J, with 14 bases between. CDR1 and CDR2 (germline): SGHRS, YFSETQ. About this clone: Its specificity is unknown.

The protocol was immunoSEQ multiplex PCR, while the TCRdb copy is restricted to in-frame clones and leaves out a portion. The sample lists under 170,000 clones, over 75% seen once, with about 3.3% in the top ten. The chain is built from TRBV5-1 and TRBJ1-4; D gene ambiguous. This receptor was taken from an adult who received the AZD1222 COVID-19 vaccine. This specimen was peripheral blood, taken 28 days after the second AZD1222 dose. CDR3 nucleotide sequence: TGCGCCAGCAGCTCGAGGACTGGAGTAAATGAAAAACTGTTTTTT. Translating gives CASSSRTGVNEKLFF. Full variable domain (rest looked up from reference TRBV5-1 and TRBJ1-4): KAGVTQTPRYLIKTRGQQVTLSCSPISGHRSVSWYQQTPGQGLQFLFEYFSETQRNKGNFPGRFSGRQFSNSRSEMNVSTLELGDSALYLCASSSRTGVNEKLFFGSGTQLSVL.